This T cell receptor beta chain stems from a study of healthy donors' naive CD4 and CD8 T cells. A linear amplification protocol produced the TCR libraries from 450 to 500 ng of total RNA. Source study methods: 5 healthy donors contributed 78,498 sequenced TCR alpha transcripts. One entry per CDR3 protein, called by TCRdb with MiXCR from the reads. TCRdb assigned the V and J calls; the authors' analysis was not used. The repertoire holds roughly 200,000 distinct CDR3 sequences, with under 85% as singletons. Germline V gene lookup returns CDR1 SGHRS and CDR2 YFSETQ. This CDR3 is built from 16 residues. V was shortened by 5 bases and J by 3 bases, with 21 bases between the two germline ends.

This clonotype originated in a pool of human donors in good health; the sample pools cells from several healthy donors. The sample taken for sequencing was naive CD4+ and CD8+ T cells sorted from blood, pooled from several donors. The genes are TRBV5-1 and TRBJ2-7; no clear D gene. CDR3 region: CASSFGPYTGNYEQYF. CDR3 DNA: TGCGCCAGCAGTTTTGGACCCTACACCGGAAACTACGAGCAGTACTTC. Using reference TRBV5-1 and TRBJ2-7 for the parts outside the CDR3, the full variable domain is KAGVTQTPRYLIKTRGQQVTLSCSPISGHRSVSWYQQTPGQGLQFLFEYFSETQRNKGNFPGRFSGRQFSNSRSEMNVSTLELGDSALYLCASSFGPYTGNYEQYFGPGTRLTVT.